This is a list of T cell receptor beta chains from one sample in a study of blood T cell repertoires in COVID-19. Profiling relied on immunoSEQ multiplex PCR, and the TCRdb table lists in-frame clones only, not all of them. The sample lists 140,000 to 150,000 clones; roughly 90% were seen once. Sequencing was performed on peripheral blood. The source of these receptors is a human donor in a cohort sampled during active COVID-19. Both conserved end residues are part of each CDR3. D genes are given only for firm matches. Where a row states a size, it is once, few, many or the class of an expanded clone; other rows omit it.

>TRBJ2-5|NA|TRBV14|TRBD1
TGTGCCAGCAGCCCCGGGACAGGGGGTCAAGAGACCCAGTACTTC
CASSPGTGGQETQYF
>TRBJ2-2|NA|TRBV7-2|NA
TGTGCCAGCAGCTTAGTACTAGCAAACACCGGGGAGCTGTTTTTT
CASSLVLANTGELFF
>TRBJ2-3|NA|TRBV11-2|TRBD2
TGTGCCAGCAGCTTAGATCAGCGACTAGCGGGAGGAAATACGCAGTATTTT
CASSLDQRLAGGNTQYF
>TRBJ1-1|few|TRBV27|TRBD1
TGTGCCAGCAGTCCTAGGGGACAGGCCCCCGAAGCTTTCTTT
CASSPRGQAPEAFF
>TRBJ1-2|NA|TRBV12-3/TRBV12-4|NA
TGTGCCAGCAGTCCCGGGTCTTACTATGGCTACACCTTC
CASSPGSYYGYTF
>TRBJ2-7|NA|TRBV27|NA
TGTGCCAGCAGTTCTCCCGGGGTGAGCTCCTACGAGCAGTACTTC
CASSSPGVSSYEQYF
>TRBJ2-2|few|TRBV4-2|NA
TGTGCCAGCAGCCAAGCCGGAGGCGTGGTAGGTCGGACCGGGGAGCTGTTTTTT
CASSQAGGVVGRTGELFF
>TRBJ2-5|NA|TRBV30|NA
TGTGCCTGGAGTCCCTCAGAGACCCAGTACTTC
CAWSPSETQYF
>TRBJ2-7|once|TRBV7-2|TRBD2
TGTGCCAGCAGCTTAGGTCTAGCGGGGACCTACGAGCAGTACTTC
CASSLGLAGTYEQYF
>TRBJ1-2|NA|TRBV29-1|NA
TGCAGCGTTGTGCCGGAAGGGAGCTATGGCTACACCTTC
CSVVPEGSYGYTF
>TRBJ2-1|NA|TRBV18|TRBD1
TGTGCCAGCTCACGGGGACAGGAGAGCTCCTACAATGAGCAGTTCTTC
CASSRGQESSYNEQFF
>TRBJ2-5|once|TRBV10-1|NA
TGCGCCAGCAGTGATGGGAGCCGGGAGACCCAGTACTTC
CASSDGSRETQYF
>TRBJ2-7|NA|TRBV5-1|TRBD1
TGCGCCAGCAGCAGCCGGACAGGGGGCGACGAGCAGTACTTC
CASSSRTGGDEQYF
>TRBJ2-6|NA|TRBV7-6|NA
TGTGCCAGCAGCTTATTTCCGGGGGTTAAAAACTCTGGGGCCAACGTCCTGACTTTC
CASSLFPGVKNSGANVLTF
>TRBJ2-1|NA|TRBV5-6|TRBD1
TGTGCCAGCAGCTCCGTTGGACAGGGATCCCGTCGTGAGCAGTTCTTC
CASSSVGQGSRREQFF
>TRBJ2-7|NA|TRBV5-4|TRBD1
TGTGCCAGCAGCTTGGGGGGGACAGGGGGCATTGAGCAGTACTTC
CASSLGGTGGIEQYF
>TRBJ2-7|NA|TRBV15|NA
TGTGCCACCAGCAGAGATTCTCCGGACGAGCAGTACTTC
CATSRDSPDEQYF
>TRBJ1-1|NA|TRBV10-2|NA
TGCGCCAGTATACCGGGACACAGCAACACTGAAGCTTTCTTT
CASIPGHSNTEAFF